These 8 T cell receptor beta chains were all obtained from the same sample, sequenced in a study of cytomegalovirus exposure and HLA in healthy donors. Sequencing used immunoSEQ multiplex PCR; TCRdb keeps in-frame clones, though not all of them. The table lists about 160,000 clones, 96% of them singletons. The sequenced material came from PBMCs. The receptors originated from a woman in her late teens or twenties in good health and CMV-seronegative.

The genes are TRBV2 and TRBJ2-1; 7 bases fit TRBD2. With 6 bases clipped from V and 8 bases from J, the junction kept 13 bases outside the gene matches. The CDR3 has 15 amino acids. The germline V gene encodes CDR1 SNHLY and CDR2 FYNNEI. The CDR3 reads CASRDERGWSDEQFF. CDR3 DNA: TGTGCCAGCAGGGACGAGCGGGGATGGAGCGATGAGCAGTTCTTC.

This chain connects TRBV6-5 to TRBJ1-1; D may be TRBD1 (6 bases). V shed 2 bases and J shed 4 bases, with 8 bases lying between them. The germline CDR1 and CDR2 sequences are MNHEY and SVGAGI. This CDR3 spans 13 amino acids. CDR3: CASSYVRGTEAFF. CDR3 bases: TGTGCCAGCAGTTACGTCAGGGGCACTGAAGCTTTCTTT.

This clone was found once. The V gene is TRBV6-1, the J gene TRBJ2-3; D not certain. The germline V gene encodes CDR1 MNHNS and CDR2 SASEGT. V lost 11 bases and J 4 bases, leaving 19 bases between the germline ends. The CDR3 extends over 14 amino acids. CDR3 protein: CASGWAFQADTQYF. In DNA, the CDR3 is TGTGCCTCCGGATGGGCTTTTCAGGCAGATACGCAGTATTTT.

This clone was seen just once. The V gene is TRBV21-1, the J gene TRBJ1-1. TRBV21-1 is shown as a pseudogene. This CDR3 is 11 amino acids long. The CDR3 sequence: CARGGRWGAFF. Written as DNA, the CDR3 is TGTGCCAGGGGCGGGAGATGGGGAGCTTTCTTT.

V and J are TRBV20-1 and TRBJ1-2; D remains ambiguous. CDR1 and CDR2 from the germline V gene are DFQATT and SNEGSKA (reference sequence). The CDR3 is 11 residues long. The V end was cut by 6 bases, the J end by 1 base, with 6 bases between. This CDR3 is CSATDNYGYTF. CDR3 sequence (DNA): TGCAGTGCCACAGATAACTATGGCTACACCTTC.

The chain links TRBV30 to TRBJ2-5; tentatively, D is TRBD2 (6 bases). Trimming took 1 base from V and 8 from J, leaving 20 bases between them. The CDR3 loop spans 15 amino acids. Looked up from germline, CDR1 is GTSNPN and CDR2 is SVGIG (reference sequence). CDR3 coding DNA: TGTGCCTGGAGTGCTCCGGGACTTAAAGCCGAAACCCAGTACTTC. Protein sequence: CAWSAPGLKAETQYF.

The chain combines TRBV6-6 with TRBJ2-7; TRBD2 might be the D (7 bases). Germline V gene sequence: CDR1 MNHNY, CDR2 SVGAGI (reference sequence). V was cut by 1 base and J by 5 bases, with 12 bases left in between. The CDR3 contains 14 residues. The CDR3 DNA follows: TGTGCCAGCAGTTACTTTGGGGGGGCCGACGAGCAGTACTTC. Its translation: CASSYFGGADEQYF.

The J gene is TRBJ2-7, the V gene TRBV25-1; 12 positions match TRBD1. Per the germline V gene, CDR1 is MGHDK and CDR2 is SYGVNS. V lost 3 bases, J lost 3 bases, and 6 bases stayed unmatched. The CDR3 is made up of 16 amino acids. The CDR3 nucleotides are TGTGCCAGCAGTGAGGGACAGGGGGCGCGCAACTACGAGCAGTACTTC. This encodes CASSEGQGARNYEQYF.